The 12 T cell receptor beta chains given below trace back to one sample, sequenced in a study of T-cell reconstitution after alpha-beta-depleted transplantation in children listed by TCRdb under 2016. Libraries were prepared through PCR. Sequencing used an Illumina HiSeq 2500. TCR library preparation used molecular barcoding, with unique molecular identifiers applied to normalize quantification of the TCRbeta repertoire. Clones were called with MiXCR by TCRdb after fastp trimmed the public reads at Q25, and only in-frame beta chains were retained. Identical CDR3 protein sequences are pooled into one entry, listed with their most common genes and DNA. This sample has tens of thousands of distinct CDR3 sequences in its table, and roughly 45% of those were observed once. Of the sample, 95% to 98% is held by the ten largest clones. Reading the label with the study, this specimen's treatment or condition is: allogeneic hematopoietic cell transplantation with graft depleted of TCRalphabeta T cells and CD19 B cells.

The source was PBMCs, mostly from graft donor cells, collected 360 days after TCRalphabeta/CD19-depleted stem cell transplant. These receptors originate from a male patient younger than 18 who had a stem cell transplant for acute lymphoblastic leukemia, so the T cells may come from the graft donor.

This clonotype showed up many times. V is TRBV2 and J is TRBJ2-1, with D uncertain. The CDR3 is 13 amino acids. Trimming pared 7 bases from V and 0 bases from J, leaving 7 bases between. The germline gives CDR1 SNHLY, CDR2 FYNNEI. The CDR3 loop reads CASTAYSYNEQFF. Here the CDR3 DNA reads TGTGCCAGCACAGCGTACTCCTACAATGAGCAGTTCTTC.

This chain uses TRBV20-1 with TRBJ1-1; possible D gene TRBD1, 5 bases. CDR1 and CDR2 (germline): DFQATT, SNEGSKA (reference sequence). This CDR3 spans 15 amino acids. V lost 1 base to trimming and J lost 1 base, with 13 bases between them. In nucleotides, the CDR3 is TGCAGTGCTAGAGGGCCTATGGGGGGGAACACTGAAGCTTTCTTT. Amino acids: CSARGPMGGNTEAFF.

The chain uses TRBV19 and TRBJ2-7; perhaps TRBD2 as D (6 bases). The CDR3 length is 15 residues. V lost 1 base and J 0 bases, leaving 10 bases between the germline ends. The V gene's germline CDR1 is LNHDA and CDR2 SQIVND (reference sequence). The CDR3 DNA sequence: TGTGCCAGTAGTATAGTTGGGACTGACTCCTACGAGCAGTACTTC. This encodes CASSIVGTDSYEQYF.

The V call is TRBV12-3 or TRBV12-4, the J call TRBJ1-2, with no clear D. The CDR3 contains 14 residues. Trimming cost V 3 bases and J 2 bases, with 10 bases left between them. CDR3 coding DNA: TGTGCCAGCAGTTTTGGTCGCGTGAACTATGGCTACACCTTC. Translating gives CASSFGRVNYGYTF.

V and J are TRBV7-9 and TRBJ2-7; tentatively, D is TRBD1 (6 bases). Germline lookup yields CDR1 SEHNR and CDR2 FQNEAQ (reference sequence). V was clipped by 4 bases and J by 5 bases, with 6 bases between them. This CDR3 has 11 residues. In nucleotides, the CDR3 is TGTGCCAGCAGCTCAGGGGACGAGCAGTACTTC. Protein: CASSSGDEQYF. Drawing the rest from reference TRBV7-9 and TRBJ2-7, the complete variable domain is DTGVSQNPRHKITKRGQNVTFRCDPISEHNRLYWYRQTLGQGPEFLTYFQNEAQLEKSRLLSDRFSAERPKGSFSTLEIQRTEQGDSAMYLCASSSGDEQYFGPGTRLTVT.

The chain is built from TRBV5-1 and TRBJ2-2; 13 nucleotides line up with TRBD2. V lost 4 bases, J lost 1 base, and 13 bases stayed unmatched. There are 20 residues in the CDR3. The germline CDR1 and CDR2 sequences are SGHRS and YFSETQ. The chain's CDR3 is CASSRPRTSGRDKNTGELFF. CDR3 nucleotide sequence: TGCGCCAGCAGCAGACCTCGGACTAGCGGGAGAGATAAGAACACCGGGGAGCTGTTTTTT.

A few counts support this clonotype. The CDR3 spells CASKQGPEQYF. The CDR3 DNA reads TGTGCCAGCAAACAGGGACCCGAGCAGTACTTC. The genes are TRBV27 and TRBJ2-7, with D perhaps TRBD1 (6 bases). The CDR3 totals 11 residues. V lost 7 bases, J lost 6 bases, and 10 bases lay in between. Germline loops: CDR1 MNHEY, CDR2 SMNVEV (reference sequence).

The rearrangement joins TRBV28 to TRBJ2-7, with D maybe TRBD1 (6 bases). The V and J ends lost 3 bases and 2 bases respectively, with 11 bases between them. The CDR3 runs 14 residues. Per germline, CDR1 MDHEN and CDR2 SYDVKM. The CDR3 is CASSLSDSPYEQYF. The CDR3 coding sequence is TGTGCCAGCAGTTTGTCGGACAGTCCCTACGAGCAGTACTTC.

The chain links TRBV20-1 to TRBJ2-7; D might be TRBD1 (5 bases). The V end lost 1 base, the J end lost 1 base, and 11 bases lay between the germline ends. CDR1 DFQATT and CDR2 SNEGSKA come from the germline V gene (reference sequence). The CDR3 totals 14 residues. CDR3 DNA sequence: TGCAGTGCTAGAGCAGGTCCAGGGTCCTACGAGCAGTACTTC. Protein product: CSARAGPGSYEQYF.

The V gene is TRBV27, the J gene TRBJ2-5, with TRBD2 matching 9 bases. Trimming cost V 4 bases and J 1 base; bases outside gene matches: 4. CDR1 and CDR2 from the germline V gene are MNHEY and SMNVEV (reference sequence). This CDR3 has 15 residues. The DNA of the CDR3 is TGTGCCAGCAGTTCCCTAGCGGGGTCCCAAGAGACCCAGTACTTC. It is translated as CASSSLAGSQETQYF.

The chain couples TRBV2 to TRBJ1-2, with D perhaps matching TRBD1 (6 bases). This CDR3 has 16 amino acids. V shed 5 bases and J shed 7 bases, with 23 bases lying between them. CDR1 and CDR2 (germline): SNHLY, FYNNEI. The CDR3 region has the DNA TGTGCCAGCAGTTTGGGCAGGGGCGGTCCCCCTGGTGGCTACACCTTC. Translation: CASSLGRGGPPGGYTF.

Remarks on this clonotype: The junction departs from the called germline gene at one end, perhaps through a read error. The genes are TRBV5-8 and TRBJ2-1; possibly TRBD1 for D (5 bases). This CDR3 is built from 13 residues. Germline V gene data show CDR1 as SGHTS and CDR2 as YDEGEE. CDR3 sequence (DNA): TGTGCCAGCAGATTGGGGCTAAACAATGAGCAGTTCTTC. This codes for CASRLGLNNEQFF.